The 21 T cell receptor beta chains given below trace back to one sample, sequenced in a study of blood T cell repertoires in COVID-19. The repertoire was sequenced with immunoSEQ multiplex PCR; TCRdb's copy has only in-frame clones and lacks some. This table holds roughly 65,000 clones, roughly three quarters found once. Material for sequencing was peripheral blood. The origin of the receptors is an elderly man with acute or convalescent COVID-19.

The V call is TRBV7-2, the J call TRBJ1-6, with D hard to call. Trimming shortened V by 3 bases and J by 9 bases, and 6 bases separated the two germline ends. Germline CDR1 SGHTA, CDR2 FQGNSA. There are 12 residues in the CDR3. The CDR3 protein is CASSFTSSPLHF. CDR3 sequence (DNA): TGTGCCAGCAGCTTTACTAGTTCACCCCTCCACTTT.

Written as DNA, the CDR3 is TGTGCCAGTAGACCCCAGGGGGCGCCCGGGGAGCTGTTTTTT. It encodes CASRPQGAPGELFF. This chain links TRBV19 with TRBJ2-2; 8 positions match TRBD1. This CDR3 spans 14 amino acids. Germline assignment: CDR1 LNHDA and CDR2 SQIVND (reference sequence). V lost 6 bases and J lost 6; bases outside the gene matches: 6.

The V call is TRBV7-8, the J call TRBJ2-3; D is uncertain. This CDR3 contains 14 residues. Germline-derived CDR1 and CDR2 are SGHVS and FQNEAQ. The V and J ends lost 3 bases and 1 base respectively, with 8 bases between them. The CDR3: CASSFGSRTDTQYF. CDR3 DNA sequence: TGTGCCAGCAGCTTCGGGTCCCGCACAGATACGCAGTATTTT.

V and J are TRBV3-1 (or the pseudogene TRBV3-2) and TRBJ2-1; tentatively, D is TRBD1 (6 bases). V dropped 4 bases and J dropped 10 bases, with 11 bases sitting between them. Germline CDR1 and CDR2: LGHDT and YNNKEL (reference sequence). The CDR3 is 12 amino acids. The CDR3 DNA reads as TGTGCCAGCAGCCCCAAAAGGGGGGAGCAGTTCTTC. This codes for CASSPKRGEQFF.

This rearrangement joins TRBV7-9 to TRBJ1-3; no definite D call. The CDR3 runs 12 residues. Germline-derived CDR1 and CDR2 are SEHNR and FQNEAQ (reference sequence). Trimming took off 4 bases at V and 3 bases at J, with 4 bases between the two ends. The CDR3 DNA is TGTGCCAGCAGCTCGTTTGGAAACACCATATATTTT. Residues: CASSSFGNTIYF.

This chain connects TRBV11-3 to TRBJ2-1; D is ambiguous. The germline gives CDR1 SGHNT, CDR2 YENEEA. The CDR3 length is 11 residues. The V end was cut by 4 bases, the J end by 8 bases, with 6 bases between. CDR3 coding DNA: TGTGCCAGCAGCTCTGGCTATGAGCAGTTCTTC. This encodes CASSSGYEQFF.

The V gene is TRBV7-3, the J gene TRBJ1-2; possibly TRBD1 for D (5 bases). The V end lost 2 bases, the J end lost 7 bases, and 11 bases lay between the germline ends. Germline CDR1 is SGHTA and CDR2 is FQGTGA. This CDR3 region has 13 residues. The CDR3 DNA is TGTGCCAGCAGCTTAGGAGGGGACGGTGGCTACACCTTC. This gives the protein CASSLGGDGGYTF.

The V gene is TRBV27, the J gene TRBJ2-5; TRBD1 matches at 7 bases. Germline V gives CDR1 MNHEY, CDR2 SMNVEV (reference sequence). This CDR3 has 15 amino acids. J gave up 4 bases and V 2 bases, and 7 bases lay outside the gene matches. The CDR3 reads CASSLLPGQRETQYF. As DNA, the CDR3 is TGTGCCAGCAGTTTACTTCCGGGACAGAGAGAGACCCAGTACTTC.

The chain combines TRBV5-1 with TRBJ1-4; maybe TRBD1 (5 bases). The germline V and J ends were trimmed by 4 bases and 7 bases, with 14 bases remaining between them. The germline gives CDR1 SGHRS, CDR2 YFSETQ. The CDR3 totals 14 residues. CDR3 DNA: TGCGCCAGCAGCCTGGGGAGGGGAGGTGAAAAACTGTTTTTT. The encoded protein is CASSLGRGGEKLFF.

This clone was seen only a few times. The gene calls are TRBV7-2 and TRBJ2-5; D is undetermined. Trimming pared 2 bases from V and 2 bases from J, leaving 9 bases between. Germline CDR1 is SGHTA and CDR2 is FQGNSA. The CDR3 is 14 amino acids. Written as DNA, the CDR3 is TGTGCCAGCAGCTTAAGTCAGACTCAAGAGACCCAGTACTTC. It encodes CASSLSQTQETQYF.

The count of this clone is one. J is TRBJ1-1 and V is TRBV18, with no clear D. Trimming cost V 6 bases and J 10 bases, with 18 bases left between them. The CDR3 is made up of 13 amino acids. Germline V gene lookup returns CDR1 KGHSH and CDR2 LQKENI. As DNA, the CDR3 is TGTGCCAGCTCCCCCGGGGAAGAGCTCGGAGCTTTCTTT. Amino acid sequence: CASSPGEELGAFF.

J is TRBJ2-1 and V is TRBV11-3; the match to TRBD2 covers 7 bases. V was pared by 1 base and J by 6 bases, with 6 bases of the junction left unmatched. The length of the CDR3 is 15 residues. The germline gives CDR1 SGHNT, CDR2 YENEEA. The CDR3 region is CASSLVGGVGNEQFF. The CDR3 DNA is TGTGCCAGCAGCTTAGTGGGAGGGGTAGGCAATGAGCAGTTCTTC.

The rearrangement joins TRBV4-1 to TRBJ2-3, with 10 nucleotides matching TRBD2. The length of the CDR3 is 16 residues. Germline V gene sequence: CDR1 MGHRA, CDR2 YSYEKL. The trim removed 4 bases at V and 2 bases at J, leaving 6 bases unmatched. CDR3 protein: CASSPWTSGITDTQYF. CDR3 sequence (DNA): TGCGCCAGCAGCCCGTGGACTAGCGGAATCACAGATACGCAGTATTTT.

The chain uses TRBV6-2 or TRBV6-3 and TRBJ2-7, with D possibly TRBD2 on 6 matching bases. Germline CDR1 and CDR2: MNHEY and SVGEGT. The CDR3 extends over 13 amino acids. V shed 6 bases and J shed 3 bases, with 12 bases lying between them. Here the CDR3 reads CASSWDFYYEQYF. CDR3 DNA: TGTGCCAGCAGCTGGGACTTTTACTACGAGCAGTACTTC.

This CDR3 reads CASSTSGPSSYNEQFF. The CDR3 DNA follows: TGTGCCAGCTCGACTAGCGGACCGAGCTCCTACAATGAGCAGTTCTTC. This chain uses TRBV28 with TRBJ2-1; 9 positions agree with TRBD2. The germline V gene encodes CDR1 MDHEN and CDR2 SYDVKM. J was trimmed by 0 bases and V by 8 bases; bases with no gene match: 8. This CDR3 has 16 residues.

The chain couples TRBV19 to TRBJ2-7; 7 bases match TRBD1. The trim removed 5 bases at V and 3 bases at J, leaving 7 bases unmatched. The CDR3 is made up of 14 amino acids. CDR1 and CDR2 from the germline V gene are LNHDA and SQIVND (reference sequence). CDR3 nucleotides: TGTGCCAGTAGTCCCCGGGACAGCCTCTACGAGCAGTACTTC. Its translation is CASSPRDSLYEQYF.

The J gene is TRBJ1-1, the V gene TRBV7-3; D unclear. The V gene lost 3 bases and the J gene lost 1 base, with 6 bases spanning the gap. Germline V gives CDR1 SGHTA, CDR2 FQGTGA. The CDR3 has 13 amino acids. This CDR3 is CASSFAGNTEAFF. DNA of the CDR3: TGTGCCAGCAGCTTCGCGGGGAACACTGAAGCTTTCTTT.

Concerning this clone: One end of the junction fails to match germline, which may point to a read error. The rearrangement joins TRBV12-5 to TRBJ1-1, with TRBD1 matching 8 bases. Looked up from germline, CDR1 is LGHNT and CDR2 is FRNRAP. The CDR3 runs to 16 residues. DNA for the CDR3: TGTGCTAGTCAGTTGATCGAGACAGGGGTATACACAGAAGCTTTCTTT. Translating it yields CASQLIETGVYTEAFF. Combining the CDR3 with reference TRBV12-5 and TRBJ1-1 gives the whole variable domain DARVTQTPRHKVTEMGQEVTMRCQPILGHNTVFWYRQTMMQGLELLAYFRNRAPLDDSGMPKDRFSAEMPDATLATLKIQPSEPRDSAVYFCASQLIETGVYTEAFFGQGTRLTVV.

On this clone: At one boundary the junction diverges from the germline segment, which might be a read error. CDR3 residues: CASRSGGSAGF. The CDR3 DNA sequence: TGCGCCAGCAGATCCGGGGGATCGGCTGGCTTC. The rearrangement links TRBV5-1 to TRBJ1-2, with D possibly matching TRBD1 (5 bases). CDR1 is SGHRS, CDR2 YFSETQ, per germline. This CDR3 comprises 11 residues. The whole variable domain, remainder taken from reference TRBV5-1 and TRBJ1-2, is KAGVTQTPRYLIKTRGQQVTLSCSPISGHRSVSWYQQTPGQGLQFLFEYFSETQRNKGNFPGRFSGRQFSNSRSEMNVSTLELGDSALYLCASRSGGSAGFGSGTRLTVV.

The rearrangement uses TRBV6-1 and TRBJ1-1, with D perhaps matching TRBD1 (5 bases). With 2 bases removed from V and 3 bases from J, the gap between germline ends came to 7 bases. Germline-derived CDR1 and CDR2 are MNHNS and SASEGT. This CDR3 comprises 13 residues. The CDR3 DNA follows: TGTGCCAGCAGTGAACGGGGGGACACTGAAGCTTTCTTT. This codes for CASSERGDTEAFF.

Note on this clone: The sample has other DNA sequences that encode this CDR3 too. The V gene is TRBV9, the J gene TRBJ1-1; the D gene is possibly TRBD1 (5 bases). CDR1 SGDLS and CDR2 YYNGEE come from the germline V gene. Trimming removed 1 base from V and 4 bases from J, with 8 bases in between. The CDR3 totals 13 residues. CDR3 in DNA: TGTGCCAGCAGCGTACAGGGTGGCACTGAAGCTTTCTTT. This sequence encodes CASSVQGGTEAFF.